This TCR beta chain derives from a study of T cell responses to AZD1222 COVID-19 vaccine. Whole-study findings and limits: Baseline antibody screening turned up just a handful of seropositive AZD1222 recipients. There were repertoire samples only from the period after the peak T cell response. Among vaccine-associated CD4 TCRs, coverage spanned spike, with dominance at 160-218 and 743-854. Clonal diversity may have been underestimated in mostly white British donors.

Clones were read by immunoSEQ multiplex PCR, and TCRdb kept only the in-frame ones, dropping some. The repertoire holds about 150,000 clones, roughly 80% seen once, with around 4.1% in the top ten. Note on this clone: The antigen is unknown.

Trimming pared 4 bases from V and 3 bases from J, leaving 10 bases between. The CDR3 is made up of 13 amino acids. Germline V gene sequence: CDR1 SGHRS, CDR2 YFSETQ. The rearrangement joins TRBV5-1 to TRBJ1-1; D gene unclear. The sequencing here drew on peripheral blood, taken on day 0 of MenACWY control vaccination. The TCR originated in an adult in good health. CDR3 sequence: CASSEMGDTEAFF. DNA for the CDR3: TGCGCCAGCAGCGAAATGGGTGACACTGAAGCTTTCTTT.